This T cell receptor (beta chain) emerged from a study of shared clonotypes between healthy human individuals. Study background: Sampling drew on donors who were a couple of women and three men aged 18 to 49.

The CDR3 has 15 amino acids. CDR1 SGHVS and CDR2 FNYEAQ come from the germline V gene. V was pared by 2 bases and J by 2 bases, with 13 bases between. The investigators split CD4+ cells into a CD45RA+ naive subset and a CD45RA-negative memory subset. As for this clone: Its antigen is unidentified.

Study findings and constraints: The sharing of about 5% of naive CD4 clonotypes was seen across a few donors.

The genomic DNA of each subset was split evenly across several immunoSEQ plates. Method: immunoSEQ multiplex PCR; TCRdb's copy keeps in-frame clones and lacks some. The sample contains over 1.4 million clones, roughly 97% of which appear only once. The source is a man aged 25-40 years in good health. The sequenced sample consisted of naive CD4+ T cells sorted from blood. Subset here: CD45RA+ positively selected. The genes are TRBV7-6 and TRBJ2-7, with D possibly being TRBD2 (5 bases). The CDR3, as DNA: TGTGCCAGCAGCTTATTCGAGGGAGCTGCCTACGAGCAGTACTTC. Translating it yields CASSLFEGAAYEQYF.